The T cell receptor beta chain described here comes from a study of control samples from healthy donors and cancer patients. The CDR3 sequence is 17 residues long. Germline CDR1 and CDR2: ENHRY and SYGVKD. V lost 3 bases and J lost 3; bases outside the gene matches: 6. Produced via immunoSEQ multiplex PCR; TCRdb's table is partial and in-frame only. The table lists 120,000 or so clones, around 92% of them singletons. The V gene is TRBV10-3, the J gene TRBJ2-7, with 15 bases that match TRBD2. The clonotype was recovered from an elderly man with head and neck cancer. What was sequenced was PBMCs. CDR3 protein: CAISDSGLAGGYYEQYF. DNA for the CDR3: TGTGCCATCAGTGATTCAGGACTAGCGGGAGGGTACTACGAGCAGTACTTC.